This T cell receptor beta chain was sequenced for a study of cytomegalovirus exposure and HLA in healthy donors. To note about this clone: Antigen: not known. In the same sample, other DNA sequences code for this CDR3.

After removal of 1 base from V and 2 bases from J, the junction contained 6 bases not matched to a gene. The CDR3 has 15 amino acids. Germline V gives CDR1 GTSNPN, CDR2 SVGIG (reference sequence). Use of 60 Vbeta and 13 Jbeta primers characterized the PCR. Method: immunoSEQ multiplex PCR; TCRdb's copy keeps in-frame clones and lacks some. The data show about 170,000 clones, with about 75% seen just once and under 3% held by the top ten. Study-wide points: Earlier analysis looked at TCR beta V segments, and most were productive about 87% or about 30% of the time.

This receptor was obtained from a woman in her forties or fifties in good health and CMV-seropositive. The V call is TRBV30, the J call TRBJ2-3; 7 bases align to TRBD2. Sequenced sample: PBMCs. CDR3 nucleotides: TGTGCCTGGAGTGGGGCAGCGGGAAACACAGATACGCAGTATTTT. Its protein product is CAWSGAAGNTDTQYF. The whole variable domain, filled in from reference TRBV30 and TRBJ2-3, reads SQTIHQWPATLVQPVGSPLSLECTVEGTSNPNLYWYRQAAGRGLQLLFYSVGIGQISSEVPQNLSASRPQDRQFILSSKKLLLSDSGFYLCAWSGAAGNTDTQYFGPGTRLTVL.